This TCR beta chain came from a study of human CD8 memory T cell subsets. Generation of TCR beta libraries used UMI-labeled 5' RACE. From its re-call of the 5' RACE reads, TCRdb lists each CDR3 protein once, without DNA. The sample has 7,200 or so distinct CDR3 sequences. The CDR3 covers 15 residues. CDR1 is MGHDK and CDR2 is SYGVNS in the germline V gene. The clonotype originates from a human donor in good health. This chain connects TRBV25-1 to TRBJ2-5; absent DNA, TCRdb's TRBD2 call cannot be checked. The sample was CD8+ T cells from PBMCs. This chain's CDR3 is CASSESTSGQETQYF.